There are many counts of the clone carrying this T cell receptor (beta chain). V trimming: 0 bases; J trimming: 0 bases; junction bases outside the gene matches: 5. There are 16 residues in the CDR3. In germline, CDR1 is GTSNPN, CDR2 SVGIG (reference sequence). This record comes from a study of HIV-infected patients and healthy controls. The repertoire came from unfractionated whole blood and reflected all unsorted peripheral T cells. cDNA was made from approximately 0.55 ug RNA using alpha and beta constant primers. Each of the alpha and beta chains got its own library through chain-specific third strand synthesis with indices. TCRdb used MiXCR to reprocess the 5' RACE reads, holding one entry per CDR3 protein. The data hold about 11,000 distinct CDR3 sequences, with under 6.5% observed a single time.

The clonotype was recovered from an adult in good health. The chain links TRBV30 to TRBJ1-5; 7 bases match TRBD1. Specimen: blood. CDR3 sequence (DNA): TGTGCCTGGAGTGTTACAGGGGTCGGTAGCAATCAGCCCCAGCATTTT. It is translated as CAWSVTGVGSNQPQHF.